This TCR beta chain is drawn from a study of a mutant IDH1 vaccine in newly diagnosed glioma. Study at large: The first vaccination came 4-6 weeks after radiotherapy alone, or with temozolomide cycles.

The ends were cut back, 2 bases at V and 3 bases at J, with 7 bases in the middle. CDR3 length equals 13 residues. The germline gives CDR1 MNHEY, CDR2 SMNVEV (reference sequence). Produced via immunoSEQ multiplex PCR; TCRdb's table is partial and in-frame only. The table lists over 55,000 clones, 65% to 90% of them singletons. Time point specified: week 5, during vaccination. With topical imiquimod, each dose of the vaccine consisted of 300 ug of mutant IDH1 20-mer peptide. In the case of this clone: What it binds is not known.

The source is a woman aged 18-29 years with glioma. Some clones in this sample may be carry-over from other donors' samples. The chain employs TRBV27 and TRBJ1-1; D perhaps matches TRBD1 (5 bases). The starting material was PBMCs, obtained from a glioma patient whose treatment included an IDH1 peptide vaccine. CDR3: CASSLKGDTEAFF. The CDR3 DNA reads TGTGCCAGCAGTTTAAAAGGGGACACTGAAGCTTTCTTT.